Each of the 15 T cell receptor beta chains below was sequenced from the same sample in a study of blood T cell repertoires in COVID-19. The assay was immunoSEQ multiplex PCR, and TCRdb's table has in-frame clones only and misses some. Among some 17,000 clones, 80% were seen once, and the ten largest hold 8% to 13%. Sequenced input: peripheral blood. The receptors stem from a man older than 75 with acute or convalescent COVID-19.

The chain recombines TRBV7-9 with TRBJ1-2; tentatively, D is TRBD1 (5 bases). CDR3 length: 14 residues. Germline V gene lookup returns CDR1 SEHNR and CDR2 FQNEAQ (reference sequence). Trimming shortened V by 3 bases and J by 4 bases, and 12 bases separated the two germline ends. The DNA of the CDR3 is TGTGCCAGCAGCTTGCGAGAGGACATCTATGGCTACACCTTC. As protein: CASSLREDIYGYTF.

This sequence joins TRBV19 and TRBJ1-2; 7 bases map to TRBD1. The trim removed 4 bases at V and 7 bases at J, leaving 12 bases unmatched. Germline-derived CDR1 and CDR2 are LNHDA and SQIVND (reference sequence). CDR3 length: 15 residues. The CDR3 DNA reads TGTGCCAGTAGTACCACAGGGGTGGAAGTAGGTGGCTACACCTTC. This encodes CASSTTGVEVGGYTF. Supplemented by reference TRBV19 and TRBJ1-2, the full variable domain reads DGGITQSPKYLFRKEGQNVTLSCEQNLNHDAMYWYRQDPGQGLRLIYYSQIVNDFQKGDIAEGYSVSREKKESFPLTVTSAQKNPTAFYLCASSTTGVEVGGYTFGSGTRLTVV.

This clone was seen once. V is TRBV7-9 and J is TRBJ2-7, with TRBD2 matching 10 bases. The ends lost 0 bases at V and 6 bases at J; junction bases unmatched: 2. Germline CDR1 and CDR2: SEHNR and FQNEAQ (reference sequence). This CDR3 spans 14 amino acids. CDR3 residues: CASSLASGGIEQYF. DNA of the CDR3: TGTGCCAGCAGCTTAGCTAGCGGGGGGATCGAGCAGTACTTC. The full variable domain, in which reference TRBV7-9 and TRBJ2-7 provide the parts outside the CDR3, is DTGVSQNPRHKITKRGQNVTFRCDPISEHNRLYWYRQTLGQGPEFLTYFQNEAQLEKSRLLSDRFSAERPKGSFSTLEIQRTEQGDSAMYLCASSLASGGIEQYFGPGTRLTVT.

J is TRBJ2-5 and V is TRBV29-1, with 10 bases aligning to TRBD2. V trimming: 4 bases; J trimming: 0 bases; junction bases outside the gene matches: 5. Germline CDR1 SQVTM, CDR2 ANQGSEA. This CDR3 is 15 amino acids long. This chain's CDR3 is CSVVGSGGYQETQYF. The CDR3 nucleotides read TGCAGCGTTGTCGGTAGCGGGGGGTACCAAGAGACCCAGTACTTC.

The chain joins TRBV29-1 to TRBJ2-7, with TRBD1 matching 8 bases. V trimming: 8 bases; J trimming: 3 bases; junction bases outside the gene matches: 3. Germline V lookup: CDR1 SQVTM, CDR2 ANQGSEA. The CDR3 runs 11 residues. DNA for the CDR3: TGCAGCATAGACAGGGGCTACGAGCAGTACTTC. Translating it yields CSIDRGYEQYF.

V usage is TRBV6-5 and J usage is TRBJ1-5; weak D call: TRBD1 (6 bases). The CDR3 is 15 amino acids. The germline V gene encodes CDR1 MNHEY and CDR2 SVGAGI. V lost 2 bases and J lost 2, with 10 bases in between. The CDR3 region is CASSYRAGGNQPQHF. CDR3 in DNA: TGTGCCAGCAGTTACCGGGCAGGGGGCAATCAGCCCCAGCATTTT.

This clone was found a few times. The chain combines TRBV5-1 with TRBJ2-3; 7 bases fit TRBD2. Per germline, CDR1 SGHRS and CDR2 YFSETQ. The ends lost 5 bases at V and 8 bases at J; junction bases unmatched: 23. The CDR3 contains 18 residues. CDR3 in amino acids: CASRTSFGGGFGGGTQYF. The CDR3 region has the DNA TGCGCCAGCAGGACTTCTTTTGGCGGGGGATTCGGTGGTGGTACGCAGTATTTT.

This clone came up a few times. The rearrangement links TRBV5-4 to TRBJ1-2; D remains unclear. The V end was cut by 0 bases, the J end by 4 bases, with 16 bases between. There are 16 residues in the CDR3. The germline V gene has CDR1 SGHNT and CDR2 YYREEE (reference sequence). The CDR3 sequence is CASSLAGPYGGYGYTF. The DNA of the CDR3 is TGTGCCAGCAGCTTGGCCGGGCCCTATGGAGGCTATGGCTACACCTTC.

The genes are TRBV5-1 and TRBJ1-5; unclear D gene. The germline gives CDR1 SGHRS, CDR2 YFSETQ. The CDR3 totals 17 residues. Trimming cost V 0 bases and J 0 bases, with 13 bases left between them. The CDR3 loop reads CASSLEPLGDSNQPQHF. CDR3 in DNA: TGCGCCAGCAGCTTGGAACCCCTCGGGGATAGCAATCAGCCCCAGCATTTT.

The chain links TRBV10-3 to TRBJ1-5, with D perhaps TRBD1 (5 bases). V lost 5 bases, J lost 0 bases, and 8 bases lay in between. The CDR3 is made up of 14 amino acids. Germline V gene data show CDR1 as ENHRY and CDR2 as SYGVKD. The CDR3 nucleotides read TGTGCCATCAGTCAAGACAGTAGCAATCAGCCCCAGCATTTT. Translation: CAISQDSSNQPQHF.

V usage is TRBV7-8 and J usage is TRBJ1-2; unclear D gene. The germline gives CDR1 SGHVS, CDR2 FQNEAQ. The CDR3 has 14 amino acids. V lost 1 base to trimming and J lost 2 bases, with 8 bases between them. This CDR3 reads CASSLVSGNYGYTF. The CDR3 nucleotides read TGTGCCAGCAGCTTAGTGTCGGGGAACTATGGCTACACCTTC.

V and J are TRBV19 and TRBJ1-1; maybe TRBD1 (5 bases). The length of the CDR3 is 14 residues. The V and J ends lost 3 bases and 5 bases respectively, with 13 bases between them. Per the germline V gene, CDR1 is LNHDA and CDR2 is SQIVND (reference sequence). The CDR3 DNA follows: TGTGCCAGTAGTATGCTGCAGGGAAGGACTGAAGCTTTCTTT. This translates into CASSMLQGRTEAFF.

The chain carries TRBV7-8 and TRBJ1-1; possibly TRBD1 for D (6 bases). The CDR3 length is 19 residues. CDR1 SGHVS and CDR2 FQNEAQ come from the germline V gene. V was shortened by 3 bases and J by 2 bases, with 25 bases between the two germline ends. Written as DNA, the CDR3 is TGTGCCAGCAGCTTTATGCCCCACGCCCCCGGGACACCAAACACTGAAGCTTTCTTT. It encodes CASSFMPHAPGTPNTEAFF.

V usage is TRBV7-2 and J usage is TRBJ2-5; no clear D gene. CDR1 is SGHTA and CDR2 is FQGNSA in the germline V gene. The ends were cut back, 3 bases at V and 2 bases at J, with 7 bases in the middle. This CDR3 region has 13 residues. CDR3 region: CASSLSQQETQYF. The CDR3, as DNA: TGTGCCAGCAGCTTGTCACAACAAGAGACCCAGTACTTC.

V is TRBV5-1 and J is TRBJ2-3; 12 positions agree with TRBD2. There are 17 residues in the CDR3. The J segment lost 2 bases and the V segment lost 1 base, leaving 5 bases of the junction unmatched. Germline CDR1 is SGHRS and CDR2 is YFSETQ. The DNA for the CDR3 is TGCGCCAGCAGCTTGCTAGCGGGGGGGCAAGCCACAGATACGCAGTATTTT. Its translation is CASSLLAGGQATDTQYF.